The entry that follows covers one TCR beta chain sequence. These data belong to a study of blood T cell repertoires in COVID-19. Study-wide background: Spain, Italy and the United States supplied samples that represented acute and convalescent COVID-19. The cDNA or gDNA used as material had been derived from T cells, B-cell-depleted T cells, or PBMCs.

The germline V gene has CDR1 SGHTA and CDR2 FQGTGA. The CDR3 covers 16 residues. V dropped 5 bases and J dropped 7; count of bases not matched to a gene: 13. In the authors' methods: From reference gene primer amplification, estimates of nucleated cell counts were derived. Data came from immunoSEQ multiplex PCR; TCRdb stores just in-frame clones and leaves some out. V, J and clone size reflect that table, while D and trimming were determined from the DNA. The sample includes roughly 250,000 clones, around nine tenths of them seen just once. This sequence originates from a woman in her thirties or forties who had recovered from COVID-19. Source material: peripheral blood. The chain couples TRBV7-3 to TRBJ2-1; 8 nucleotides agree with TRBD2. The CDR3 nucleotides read TGTGCCAGCAGCCCGGCGTGGGCGGGAGGTAGAAATGAGCAGTTCTTC. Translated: CASSPAWAGGRNEQFF.